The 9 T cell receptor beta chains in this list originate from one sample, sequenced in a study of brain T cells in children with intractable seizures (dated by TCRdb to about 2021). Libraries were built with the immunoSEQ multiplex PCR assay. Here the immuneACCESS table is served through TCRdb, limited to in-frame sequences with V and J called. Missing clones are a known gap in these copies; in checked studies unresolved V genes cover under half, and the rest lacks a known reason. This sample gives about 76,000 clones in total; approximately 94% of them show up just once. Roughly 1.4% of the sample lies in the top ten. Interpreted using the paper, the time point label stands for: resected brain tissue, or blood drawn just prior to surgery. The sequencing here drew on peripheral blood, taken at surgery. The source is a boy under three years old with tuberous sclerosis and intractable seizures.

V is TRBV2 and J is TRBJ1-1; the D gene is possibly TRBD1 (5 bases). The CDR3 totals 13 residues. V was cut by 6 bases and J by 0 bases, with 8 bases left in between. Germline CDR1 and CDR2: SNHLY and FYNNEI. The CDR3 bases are TGTGCCAGCAGCGTGACAGTGAACACTGAAGCTTTCTTT. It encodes CASSVTVNTEAFF.

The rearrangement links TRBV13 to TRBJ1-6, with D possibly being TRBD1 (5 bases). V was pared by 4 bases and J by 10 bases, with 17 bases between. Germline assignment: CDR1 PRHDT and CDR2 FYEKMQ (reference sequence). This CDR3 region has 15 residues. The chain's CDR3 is CASSSQGDSKSPLHF. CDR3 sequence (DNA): TGTGCCAGCAGCTCTCAAGGCGACAGCAAGTCACCCCTCCACTTT.

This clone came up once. CDR3 amino acids: CASSQDTSPLQSEQYF. Here the CDR3 DNA reads TGTGCCAGCAGCCAAGATACGAGCCCCTTACAATCCGAGCAGTACTTC. The chain couples TRBV3-1 (or the pseudogene TRBV3-2) to TRBJ2-7; D is unclear. The CDR3 extends over 16 amino acids. Germline CDR1 and CDR2: LGHDT and YNNKEL (reference sequence). V was trimmed by 0 bases and J by 6 bases, leaving 18 bases between them.

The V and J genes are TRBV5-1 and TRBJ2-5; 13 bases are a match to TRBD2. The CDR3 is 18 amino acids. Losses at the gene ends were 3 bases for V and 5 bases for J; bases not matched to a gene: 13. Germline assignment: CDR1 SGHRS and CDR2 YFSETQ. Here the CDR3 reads CASSSDPGLAGETETQYF. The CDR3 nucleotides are TGCGCCAGCAGCTCCGATCCTGGACTAGCGGGAGAAACGGAGACCCAGTACTTC. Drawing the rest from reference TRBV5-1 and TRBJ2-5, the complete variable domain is KAGVTQTPRYLIKTRGQQVTLSCSPISGHRSVSWYQQTPGQGLQFLFEYFSETQRNKGNFPGRFSGRQFSNSRSEMNVSTLELGDSALYLCASSSDPGLAGETETQYFGPGTRLLVL.

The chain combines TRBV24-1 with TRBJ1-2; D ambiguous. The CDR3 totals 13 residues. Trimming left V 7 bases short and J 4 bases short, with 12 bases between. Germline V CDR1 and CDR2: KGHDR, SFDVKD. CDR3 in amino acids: CATSPGGSYGYTF. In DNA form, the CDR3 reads TGTGCCACCAGCCCGGGCGGATCCTATGGCTACACCTTC.

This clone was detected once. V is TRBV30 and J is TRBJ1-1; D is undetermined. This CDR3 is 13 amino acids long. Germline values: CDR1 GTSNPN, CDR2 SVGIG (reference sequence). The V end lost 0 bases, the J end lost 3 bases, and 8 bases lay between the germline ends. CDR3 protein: CAWSVQAHTEAFF. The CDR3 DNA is TGTGCCTGGAGTGTTCAAGCGCACACTGAAGCTTTCTTT.

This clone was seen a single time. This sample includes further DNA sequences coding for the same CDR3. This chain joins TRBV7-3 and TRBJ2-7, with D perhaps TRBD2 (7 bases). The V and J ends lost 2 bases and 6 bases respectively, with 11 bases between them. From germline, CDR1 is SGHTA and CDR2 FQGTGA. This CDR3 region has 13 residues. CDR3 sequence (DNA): TGTGCCAGCAGCTTAGGACTAGGGGGCGAGCAGTACTTC. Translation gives CASSLGLGGEQYF. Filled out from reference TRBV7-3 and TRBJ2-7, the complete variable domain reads GAGVSQTPSNKVTEKGKYVELRCDPISGHTALYWYRQSLGQGPEFLIYFQGTGAADDSGLPNDRFFAVRPEGSVSTLKIQRTERGDSAVYLCASSLGLGGEQYFGPGTRLTVT.

This chain's CDR3 is CASSQTTTVYQETQYF. The CDR3 DNA is TGTGCCAGCAGCCAAACGACGACAGTGTACCAAGAGACCCAGTACTTC. The genes are TRBV7-9 and TRBJ2-5; a possible D gene is TRBD1 (5 bases). The CDR3 is 16 amino acids. Per germline, CDR1 SEHNR and CDR2 FQNEAQ (reference sequence). V lost 5 bases, J lost 0 bases, and 16 bases lay in between.

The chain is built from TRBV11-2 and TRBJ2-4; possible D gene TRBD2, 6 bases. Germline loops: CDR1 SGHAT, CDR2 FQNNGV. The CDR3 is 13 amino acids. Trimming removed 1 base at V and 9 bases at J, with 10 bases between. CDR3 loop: CASSLAGVGIQYF. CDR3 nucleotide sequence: TGTGCCAGCAGCTTAGCGGGAGTCGGCATTCAGTACTTC.